Sequencing of this T cell receptor beta chain was carried out in a study of cytomegalovirus exposure and HLA in healthy donors. On the study more broadly: Drawn from HLA-typed donors, tens of millions of unique TCRs were held in an early data release.

Regarding the study as a whole: When the data were analyzed later, several of the most significant clusters appeared to be linked to common viral pathogens. In a later analysis, TCR beta V- and J-gene trimming showed a link to a missense DCLRE1C variant. TCR beta V segments were, for the most part, productive about 90% or about 30% of the time in an earlier analysis.

This clone showed up just a few times. Its antigen is undetermined. The CDR3 totals 18 residues. V gave up 0 bases and J gave up 2 bases; unmatched junction bases: 10. Germline CDR1 SGHTA, CDR2 FQGNSA. PCR employed 60 Vbeta and 13 Jbeta primers. Here immunoSEQ multiplex PCR was the method, and the copy in TCRdb shows in-frame clones only, minus some. The repertoire includes 100,000 to 150,000 clones, 82% of them detected once, and more than 0.9% sits in the top ten. The TCR comes from a boy younger than 18 in good health and CMV-seronegative. Source material: PBMCs. The rearrangement uses TRBV7-2 and TRBJ1-2, with 9 positions matching TRBD1. This chain's CDR3 is CASSLARGGTGKNYGYTF. The DNA for the CDR3 is TGTGCCAGCAGCTTAGCTAGGGGCGGGACAGGGAAGAACTATGGCTACACCTTC.